This TCR beta chain was recovered during a study of regulatory T cells in long-lasting Graves disease. iRepertoire HTBI primers and Arm-PCR of CDR3 regions built TCR beta libraries. TCRdb itself ran the multiplex PCR reads through MiXCR, one entry per CDR3 protein. This repertoire shows 500,000 or so distinct CDR3 sequences, around 13% found once; its top ten account for more than 15%. Time point noted: newly diagnosed GD, antithyroid drugs for less than 3 months. Preparation of the TCR library used RNA extracted from PBMCs. These sequences were also reported in another study, on T cells in Graves' hyperthyroidism and ophthalmopathy. This second report adds: The majority of expanded thyroid clonotypes above 0.001 also appeared in blood. Ophthalmopathy, which appeared later, was predicted by the model a median around 6.5 months before onset.

This clonotype was obtained from a woman aged 50 to 60 with Graves disease. This specimen was peripheral blood mononuclear cells (PBMCs), taken at new diagnosis, from a patient treated with antithyroid drugs.

This chain's CDR3 is CASSTRSSTDTQYF. The CDR3 region has the DNA TGTGCCAGTAGTACTAGGTCTAGCACAGATACGCAGTATTTT. The chain joins TRBV19 to TRBJ2-3, with D unresolved. This CDR3 spans 14 amino acids. Trimming pared 4 bases from V and 0 bases from J, leaving 8 bases between. Germline-derived CDR1 and CDR2 are LNHDA and SQIVND (reference sequence). The entire variable domain, with the rest obtained from reference TRBV19 and TRBJ2-3, is as follows: DGGITQSPKYLFRKEGQNVTLSCEQNLNHDAMYWYRQDPGQGLRLIYYSQIVNDFQKGDIAEGYSVSREKKESFPLTVTSAQKNPTAFYLCASSTRSSTDTQYFGPGTRLTVL.